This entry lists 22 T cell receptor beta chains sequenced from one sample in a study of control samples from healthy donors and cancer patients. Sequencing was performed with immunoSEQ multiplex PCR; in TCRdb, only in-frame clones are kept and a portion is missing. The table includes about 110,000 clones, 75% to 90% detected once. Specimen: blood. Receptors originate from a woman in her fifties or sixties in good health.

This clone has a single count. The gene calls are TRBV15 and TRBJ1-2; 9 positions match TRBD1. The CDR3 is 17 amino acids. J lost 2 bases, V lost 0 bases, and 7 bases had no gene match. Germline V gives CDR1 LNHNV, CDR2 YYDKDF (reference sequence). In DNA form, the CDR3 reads TGTGCCACCAGCAGAGATGGCGGGACAGGGAAGAACTATGGCTACACCTTC. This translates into CATSRDGGTGKNYGYTF.

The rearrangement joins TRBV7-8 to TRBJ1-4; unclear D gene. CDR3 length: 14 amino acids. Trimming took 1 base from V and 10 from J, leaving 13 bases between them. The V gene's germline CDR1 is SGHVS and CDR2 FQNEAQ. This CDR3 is CASSLDLVSGKLFF. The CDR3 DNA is TGTGCCAGCAGCTTAGATCTGGTTTCAGGAAAACTGTTTTTT.

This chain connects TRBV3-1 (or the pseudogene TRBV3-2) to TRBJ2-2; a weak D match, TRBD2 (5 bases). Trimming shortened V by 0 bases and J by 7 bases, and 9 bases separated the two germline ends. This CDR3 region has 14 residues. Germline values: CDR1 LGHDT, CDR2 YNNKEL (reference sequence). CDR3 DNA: TGTGCCAGCAGCCAAGATGTCGGGAACGGGGAGCTGTTTTTT. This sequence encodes CASSQDVGNGELFF.

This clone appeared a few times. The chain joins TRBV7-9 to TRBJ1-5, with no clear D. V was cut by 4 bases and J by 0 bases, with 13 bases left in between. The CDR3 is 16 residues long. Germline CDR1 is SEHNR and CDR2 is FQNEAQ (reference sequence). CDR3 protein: CASSSGDGYSNQPQHF. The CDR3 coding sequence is TGTGCCAGCAGCTCGGGCGACGGGTATAGCAATCAGCCCCAGCATTTT.

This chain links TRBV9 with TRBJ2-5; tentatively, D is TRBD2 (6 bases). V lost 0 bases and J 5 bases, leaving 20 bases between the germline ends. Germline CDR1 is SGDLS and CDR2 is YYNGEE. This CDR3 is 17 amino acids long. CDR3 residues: CASSVAGGRRGVETQYF. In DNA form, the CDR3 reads TGTGCCAGCAGCGTAGCTGGAGGGAGGCGAGGTGTGGAGACCCAGTACTTC.

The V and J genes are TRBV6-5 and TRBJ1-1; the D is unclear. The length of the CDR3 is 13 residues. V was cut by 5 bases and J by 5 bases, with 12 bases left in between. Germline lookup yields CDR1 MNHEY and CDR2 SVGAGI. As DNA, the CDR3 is TGTGCCAGCAGTAACATTATTAGGACTGAAGCTTTCTTT. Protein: CASSNIIRTEAFF.

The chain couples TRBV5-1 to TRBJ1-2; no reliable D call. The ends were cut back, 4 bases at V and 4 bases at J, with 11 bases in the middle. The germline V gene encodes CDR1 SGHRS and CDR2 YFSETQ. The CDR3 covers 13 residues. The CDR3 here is CASSLDGAYGYTF. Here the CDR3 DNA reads TGCGCCAGCAGCCTCGACGGAGCCTATGGCTACACCTTC.

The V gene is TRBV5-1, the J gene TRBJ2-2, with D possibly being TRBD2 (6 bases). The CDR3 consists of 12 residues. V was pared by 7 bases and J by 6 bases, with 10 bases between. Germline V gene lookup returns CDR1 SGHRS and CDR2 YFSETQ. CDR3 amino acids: CASLAGSGELFF. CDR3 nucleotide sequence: TGCGCCAGCCTCGCGGGGTCCGGGGAGCTGTTTTTT.

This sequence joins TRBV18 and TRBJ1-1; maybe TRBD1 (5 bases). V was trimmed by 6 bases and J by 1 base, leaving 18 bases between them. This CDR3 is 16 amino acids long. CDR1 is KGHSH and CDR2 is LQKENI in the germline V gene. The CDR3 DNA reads TGTGCCAGCTCCTTAGGCCGGACACCATCGAACACTGAAGCTTTCTTT. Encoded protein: CASSLGRTPSNTEAFF.

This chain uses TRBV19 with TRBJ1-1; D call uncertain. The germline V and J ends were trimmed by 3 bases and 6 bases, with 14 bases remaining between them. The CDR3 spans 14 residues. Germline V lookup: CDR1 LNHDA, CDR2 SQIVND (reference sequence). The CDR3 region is CASSMRRGRAEAFF. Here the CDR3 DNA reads TGTGCCAGTAGTATGAGGCGGGGAAGAGCTGAAGCTTTCTTT. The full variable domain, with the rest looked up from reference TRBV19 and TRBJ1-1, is DGGITQSPKYLFRKEGQNVTLSCEQNLNHDAMYWYRQDPGQGLRLIYYSQIVNDFQKGDIAEGYSVSREKKESFPLTVTSAQKNPTAFYLCASSMRRGRAEAFFGQGTRLTVV.

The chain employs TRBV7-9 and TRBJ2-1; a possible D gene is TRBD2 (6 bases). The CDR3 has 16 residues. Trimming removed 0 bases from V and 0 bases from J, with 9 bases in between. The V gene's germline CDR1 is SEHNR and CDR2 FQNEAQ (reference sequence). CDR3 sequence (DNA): TGTGCCAGCAGCTTAGCTCGGGGGAGCTCCTACAATGAGCAGTTCTTC. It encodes CASSLARGSSYNEQFF. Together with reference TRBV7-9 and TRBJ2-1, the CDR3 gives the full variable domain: DTGVSQNPRHKITKRGQNVTFRCDPISEHNRLYWYRQTLGQGPEFLTYFQNEAQLEKSRLLSDRFSAERPKGSFSTLEIQRTEQGDSAMYLCASSLARGSSYNEQFFGPGTRLTVL.

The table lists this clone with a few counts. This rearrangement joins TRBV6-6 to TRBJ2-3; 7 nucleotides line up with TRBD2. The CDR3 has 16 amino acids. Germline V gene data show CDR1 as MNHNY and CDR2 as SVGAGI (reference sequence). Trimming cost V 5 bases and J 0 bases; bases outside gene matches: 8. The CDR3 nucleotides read TGTGCCAGCAGTGCCCGGCGGGGGACTAGCACAGATACGCAGTATTTT. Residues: CASSARRGTSTDTQYF.

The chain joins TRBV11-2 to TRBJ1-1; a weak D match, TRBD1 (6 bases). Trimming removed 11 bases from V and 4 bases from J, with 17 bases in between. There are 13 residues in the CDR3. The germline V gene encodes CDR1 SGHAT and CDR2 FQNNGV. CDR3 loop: CASNRVRGTEAFF. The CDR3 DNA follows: TGTGCCTCCAACAGGGTCCGCGGCACTGAAGCTTTCTTT.

This CDR3 reads CASSEWSGTSTDTQYF. CDR3 bases: TGTGCCAGCAGTGAATGGTCGGGTACTAGCACAGATACGCAGTATTTT. The V and J genes are TRBV6-1 and TRBJ2-3; D remains unclear. Germline CDR1 MNHNS, CDR2 SASEGT. V shed 2 bases and J shed 0 bases, with 12 bases lying between them. The CDR3 is made up of 16 amino acids.

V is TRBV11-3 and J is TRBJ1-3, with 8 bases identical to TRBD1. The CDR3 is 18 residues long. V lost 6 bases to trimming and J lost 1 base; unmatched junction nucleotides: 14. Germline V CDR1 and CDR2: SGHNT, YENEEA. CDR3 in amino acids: CASSPGFVGQDSGNTIYF. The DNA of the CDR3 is TGTGCCAGCAGTCCCGGTTTTGTGGGACAGGATTCTGGAAACACCATATATTTT.

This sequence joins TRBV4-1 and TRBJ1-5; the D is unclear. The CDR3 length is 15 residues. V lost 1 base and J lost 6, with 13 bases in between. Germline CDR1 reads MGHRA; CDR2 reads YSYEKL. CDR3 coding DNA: TGCGCCAGCAGCCAAGGAGATGACGGTGGTCAGCCCCAGCATTTT. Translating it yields CASSQGDDGGQPQHF.

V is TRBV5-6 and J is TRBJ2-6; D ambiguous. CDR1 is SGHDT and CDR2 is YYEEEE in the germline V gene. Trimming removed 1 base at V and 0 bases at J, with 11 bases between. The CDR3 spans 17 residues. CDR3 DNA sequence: TGTGCCAGCAGCTTGTACGGCCCGAGCTCTGGGGCCAACGTCCTGACTTTC. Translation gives CASSLYGPSSGANVLTF.

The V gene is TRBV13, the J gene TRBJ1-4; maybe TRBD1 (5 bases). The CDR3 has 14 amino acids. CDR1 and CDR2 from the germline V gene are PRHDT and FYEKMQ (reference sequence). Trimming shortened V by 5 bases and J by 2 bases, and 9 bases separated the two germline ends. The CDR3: CASSPRDTNEKLFF. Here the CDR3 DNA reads TGTGCCAGCAGCCCTCGGGACACTAATGAAAAACTGTTTTTT.

The CDR3 is CASSPGQGASPLHF. CDR3 sequence (DNA): TGTGCCAGCAGCCCGGGACAGGGGGCTTCACCCCTCCACTTT. J is TRBJ1-6 and V is TRBV3-1 (or the pseudogene TRBV3-2); 12 bases agree with TRBD1. This CDR3 is 14 amino acids long. Germline V CDR1 and CDR2: LGHDT, YNNKEL (reference sequence). The V segment lost 4 bases and the J segment 9 bases; nucleotides outside the gene matches: 1.

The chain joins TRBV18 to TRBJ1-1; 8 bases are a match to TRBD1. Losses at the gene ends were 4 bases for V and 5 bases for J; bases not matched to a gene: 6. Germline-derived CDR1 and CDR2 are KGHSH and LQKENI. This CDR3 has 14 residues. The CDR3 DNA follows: TGTGCCAGCTCACTGACAGGGGAGAGAACTGAAGCTTTCTTT. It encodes CASSLTGERTEAFF. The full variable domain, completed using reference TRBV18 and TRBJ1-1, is NAGVMQNPRHLVRRRGQEARLRCSPMKGHSHVYWYRQLPEEGLKFMVYLQKENIIDESGMPKERFSAEFPKEGPSILRIQQVVRGDSAAYFCASSLTGERTEAFFGQGTRLTVV.

The DNA for the CDR3 is TGTGCCAGCAGCCCGCCCGGTGCTAGCGGGTTCCGCGAGCAGTTCTTC. Amino acid sequence: CASSPPGASGFREQFF. V usage is TRBV4-2 and J usage is TRBJ2-1; 8 nucleotides align to TRBD2. Germline V gene sequence: CDR1 LGHNA, CDR2 YNFKEQ. The CDR3 covers 16 residues. V shed 4 bases and J 10 bases; nucleotides not matched to a gene: 15.

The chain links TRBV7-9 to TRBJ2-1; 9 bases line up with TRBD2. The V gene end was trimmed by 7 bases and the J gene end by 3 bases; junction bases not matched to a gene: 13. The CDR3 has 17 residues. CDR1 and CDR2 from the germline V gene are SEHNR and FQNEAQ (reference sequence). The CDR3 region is CASTPVSTSGNYNEQFF. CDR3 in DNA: TGTGCCAGCACCCCAGTGTCGACTAGCGGAAACTACAATGAGCAGTTCTTC.